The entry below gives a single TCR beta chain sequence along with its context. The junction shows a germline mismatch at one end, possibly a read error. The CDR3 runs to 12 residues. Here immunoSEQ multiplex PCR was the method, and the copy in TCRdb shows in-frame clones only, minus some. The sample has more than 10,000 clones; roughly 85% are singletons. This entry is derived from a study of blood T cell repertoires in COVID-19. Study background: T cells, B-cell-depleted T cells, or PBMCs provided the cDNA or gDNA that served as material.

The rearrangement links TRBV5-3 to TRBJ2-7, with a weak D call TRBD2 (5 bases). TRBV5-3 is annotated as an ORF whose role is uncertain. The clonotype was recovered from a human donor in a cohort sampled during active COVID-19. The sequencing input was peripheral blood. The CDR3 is CARSRTPRRRSF. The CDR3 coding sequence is TGTGCCAGAAGCCGCACTCCCAGGAGGCGTTCCTTC.